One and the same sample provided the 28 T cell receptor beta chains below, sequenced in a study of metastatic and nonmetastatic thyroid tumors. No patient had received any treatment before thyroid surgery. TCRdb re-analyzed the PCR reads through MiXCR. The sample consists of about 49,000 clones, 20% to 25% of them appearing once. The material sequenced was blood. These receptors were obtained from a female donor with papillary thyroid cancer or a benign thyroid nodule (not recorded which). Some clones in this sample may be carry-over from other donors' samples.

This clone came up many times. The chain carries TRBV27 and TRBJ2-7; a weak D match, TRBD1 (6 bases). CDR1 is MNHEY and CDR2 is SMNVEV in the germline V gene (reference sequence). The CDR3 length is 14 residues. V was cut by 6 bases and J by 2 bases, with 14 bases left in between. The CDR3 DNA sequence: TGTGCCAGCAGCCGGACAGTGGGGCCCTACGAGCAGTACTTC. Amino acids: CASSRTVGPYEQYF.

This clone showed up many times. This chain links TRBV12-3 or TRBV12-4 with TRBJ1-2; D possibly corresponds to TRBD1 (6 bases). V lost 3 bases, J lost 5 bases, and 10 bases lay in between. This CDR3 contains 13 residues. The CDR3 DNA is TGTGCCAGCAGTTTGGGGCAGGGGTATGGCTACACCTTC. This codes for CASSLGQGYGYTF.

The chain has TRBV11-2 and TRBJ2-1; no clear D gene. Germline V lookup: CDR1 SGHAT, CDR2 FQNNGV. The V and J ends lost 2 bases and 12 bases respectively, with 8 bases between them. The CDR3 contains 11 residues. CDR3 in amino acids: CASSLYTGQFF. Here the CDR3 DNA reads TGTGCCAGCAGCTTATACACTGGGCAGTTCTTC.

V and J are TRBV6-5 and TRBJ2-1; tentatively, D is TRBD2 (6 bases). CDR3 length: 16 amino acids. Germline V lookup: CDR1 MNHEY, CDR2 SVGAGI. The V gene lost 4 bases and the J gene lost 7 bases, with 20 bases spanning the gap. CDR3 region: CASSLLRSGLWNEQFF. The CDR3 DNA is TGTGCCAGCAGTTTACTGCGTAGCGGACTTTGGAATGAGCAGTTCTTC.

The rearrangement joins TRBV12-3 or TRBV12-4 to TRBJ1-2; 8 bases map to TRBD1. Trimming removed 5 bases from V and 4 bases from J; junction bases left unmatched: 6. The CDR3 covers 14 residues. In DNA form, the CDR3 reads TGTGCCAGCAGTCTCCAGGGGGCCGCCTATGGCTACACCTTC. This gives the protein CASSLQGAAYGYTF.

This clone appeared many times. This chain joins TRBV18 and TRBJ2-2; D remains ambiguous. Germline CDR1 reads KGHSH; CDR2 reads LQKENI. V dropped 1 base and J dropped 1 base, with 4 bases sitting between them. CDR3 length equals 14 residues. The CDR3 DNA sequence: TGTGCCAGCTCACCACTTCAGAACACCGGGGAGCTGTTTTTT. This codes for CASSPLQNTGELFF.

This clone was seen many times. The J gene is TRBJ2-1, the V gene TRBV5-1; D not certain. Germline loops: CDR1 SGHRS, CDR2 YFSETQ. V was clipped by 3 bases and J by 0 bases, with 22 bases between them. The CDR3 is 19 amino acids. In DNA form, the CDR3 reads TGCGCCAGCAGCTCTCGTTCCCGCTCGGCGGCCAACTCCTACAATGAGCAGTTCTTC. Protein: CASSSRSRSAANSYNEQFF. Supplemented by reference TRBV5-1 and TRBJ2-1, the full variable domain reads KAGVTQTPRYLIKTRGQQVTLSCSPISGHRSVSWYQQTPGQGLQFLFEYFSETQRNKGNFPGRFSGRQFSNSRSEMNVSTLELGDSALYLCASSSRSRSAANSYNEQFFGPGTRLTVL.

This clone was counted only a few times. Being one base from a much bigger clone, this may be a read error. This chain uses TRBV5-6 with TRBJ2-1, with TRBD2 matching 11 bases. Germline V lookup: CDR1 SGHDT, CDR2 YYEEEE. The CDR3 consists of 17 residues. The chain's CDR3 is CASSSITSGGTYDEQFF. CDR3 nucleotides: TGTGCCAGCAGCTCGATAACTAGCGGGGGTACCTACGATGAGCAGTTCTTC.

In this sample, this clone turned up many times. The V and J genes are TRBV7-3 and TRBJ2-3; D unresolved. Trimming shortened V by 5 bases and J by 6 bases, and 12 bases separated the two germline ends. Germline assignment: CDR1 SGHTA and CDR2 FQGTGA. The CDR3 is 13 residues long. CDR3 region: CASSVDSSDTQYF. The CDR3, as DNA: TGTGCCAGCAGCGTCGACTCCTCGGATACGCAGTATTTT.

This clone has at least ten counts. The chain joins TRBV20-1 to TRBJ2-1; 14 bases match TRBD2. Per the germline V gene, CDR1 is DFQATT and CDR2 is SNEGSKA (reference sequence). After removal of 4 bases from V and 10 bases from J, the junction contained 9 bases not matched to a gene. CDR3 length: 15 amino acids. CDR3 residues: CSATGTSGRIGEQFF. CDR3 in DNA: TGCAGTGCTACCGGGACTAGCGGGAGAATTGGCGAGCAGTTCTTC.

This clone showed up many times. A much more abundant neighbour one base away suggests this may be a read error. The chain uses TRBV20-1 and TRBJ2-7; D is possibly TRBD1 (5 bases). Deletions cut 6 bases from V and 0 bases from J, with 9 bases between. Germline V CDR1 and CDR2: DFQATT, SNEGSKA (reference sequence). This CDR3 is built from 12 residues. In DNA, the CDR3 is TGCAGTGCCCTCAGGGTCTCCTACGAGCAGTACTTC. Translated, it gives CSALRVSYEQYF.

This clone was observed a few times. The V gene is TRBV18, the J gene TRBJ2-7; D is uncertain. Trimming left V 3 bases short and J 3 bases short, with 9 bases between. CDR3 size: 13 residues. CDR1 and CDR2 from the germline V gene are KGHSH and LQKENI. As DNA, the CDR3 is TGTGCCAGCTCACCCACAGTGGACTACGAGCAGTACTTC. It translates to CASSPTVDYEQYF. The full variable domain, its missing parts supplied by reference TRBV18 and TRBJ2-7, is NAGVMQNPRHLVRRRGQEARLRCSPMKGHSHVYWYRQLPEEGLKFMVYLQKENIIDESGMPKERFSAEFPKEGPSILRIQQVVRGDSAAYFCASSPTVDYEQYFGPGTRLTVT.

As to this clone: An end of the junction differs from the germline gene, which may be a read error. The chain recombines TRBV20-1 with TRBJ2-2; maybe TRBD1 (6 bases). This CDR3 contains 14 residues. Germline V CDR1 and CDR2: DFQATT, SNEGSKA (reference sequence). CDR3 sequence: CSGLDRSKTVELFF. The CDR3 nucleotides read TGCAGTGGGTTAGACAGGAGTAAAACCGTGGAGCTGTTTTTT.

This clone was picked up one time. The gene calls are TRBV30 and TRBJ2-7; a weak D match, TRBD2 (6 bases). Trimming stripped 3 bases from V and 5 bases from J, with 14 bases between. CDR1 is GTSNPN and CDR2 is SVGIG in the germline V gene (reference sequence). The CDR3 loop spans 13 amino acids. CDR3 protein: CAWSSGGPHEQYF. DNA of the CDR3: TGTGCCTGGAGCTCCGGGGGTCCCCACGAGCAGTACTTC.

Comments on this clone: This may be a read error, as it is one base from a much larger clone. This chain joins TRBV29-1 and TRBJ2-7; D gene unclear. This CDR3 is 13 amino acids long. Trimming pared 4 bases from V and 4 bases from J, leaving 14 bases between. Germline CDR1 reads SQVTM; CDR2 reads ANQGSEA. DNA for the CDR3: TGCAGCGTTGGGGCAGCGTACAAATACGAGCAGTACTTC. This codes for CSVGAAYKYEQYF.

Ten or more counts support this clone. The CDR3 sequence: CASSLVEGRYEQYF. CDR3 in DNA: TGCGCCAGCAGCTTGGTGGAGGGGAGGTACGAGCAGTACTTC. The chain combines TRBV5-1 with TRBJ2-7, with D perhaps TRBD2 (6 bases). Germline V lookup: CDR1 SGHRS, CDR2 YFSETQ. There are 14 residues in the CDR3. Trimming cost V 0 bases and J 4 bases, with 11 bases left between them. The complete variable domain, with remaining parts taken from reference TRBV5-1 and TRBJ2-7, reads KAGVTQTPRYLIKTRGQQVTLSCSPISGHRSVSWYQQTPGQGLQFLFEYFSETQRNKGNFPGRFSGRQFSNSRSEMNVSTLELGDSALYLCASSLVEGRYEQYFGPGTRLTVT.

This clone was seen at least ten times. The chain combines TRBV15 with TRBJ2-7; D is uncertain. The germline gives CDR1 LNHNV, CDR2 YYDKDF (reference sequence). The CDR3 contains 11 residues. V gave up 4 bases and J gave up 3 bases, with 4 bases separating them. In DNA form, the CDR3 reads TGTGCCACCAGCAAGGGCTACGAGCAGTACTTC. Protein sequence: CATSKGYEQYF.

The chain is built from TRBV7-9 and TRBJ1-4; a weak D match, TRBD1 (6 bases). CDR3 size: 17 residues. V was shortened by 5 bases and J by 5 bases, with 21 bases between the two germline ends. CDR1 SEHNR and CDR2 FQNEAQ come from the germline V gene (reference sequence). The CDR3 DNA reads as TGTGCCAGCAGCCCCAGGGGCGGCAGGGGCTTGAATGAAAAACTGTTTTTT. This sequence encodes CASSPRGGRGLNEKLFF. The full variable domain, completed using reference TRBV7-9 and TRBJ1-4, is DTGVSQNPRHKITKRGQNVTFRCDPISEHNRLYWYRQTLGQGPEFLTYFQNEAQLEKSRLLSDRFSAERPKGSFSTLEIQRTEQGDSAMYLCASSPRGGRGLNEKLFFGSGTQLSVL.

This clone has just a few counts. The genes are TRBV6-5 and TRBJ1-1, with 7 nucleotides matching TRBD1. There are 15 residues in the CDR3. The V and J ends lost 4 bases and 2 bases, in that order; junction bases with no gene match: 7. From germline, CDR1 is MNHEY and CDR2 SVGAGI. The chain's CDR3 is CASSSKDRPNTEAFF. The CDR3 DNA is TGTGCCAGCAGTTCCAAGGACAGGCCTAACACTGAAGCTTTCTTT.

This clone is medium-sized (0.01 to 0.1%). The CDR3 is CASSIQGYGYTF. CDR3 coding DNA: TGTGCCAGCAGCATACAGGGTTATGGCTACACCTTC. This chain links TRBV6-1 with TRBJ1-2; D perhaps matches TRBD1 (6 bases). The CDR3 has 12 amino acids. The germline gives CDR1 MNHNS, CDR2 SASEGT. V was shortened by 6 bases and J by 5 bases, with 10 bases between the two germline ends.

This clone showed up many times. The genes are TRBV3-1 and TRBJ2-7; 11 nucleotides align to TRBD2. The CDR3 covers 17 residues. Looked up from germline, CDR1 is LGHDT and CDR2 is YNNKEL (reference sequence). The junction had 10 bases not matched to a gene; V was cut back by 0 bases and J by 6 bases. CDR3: CASSQDRASGGSGEQYF. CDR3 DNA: TGTGCCAGCAGCCAAGATCGGGCTAGCGGGGGGTCTGGCGAGCAGTACTTC.

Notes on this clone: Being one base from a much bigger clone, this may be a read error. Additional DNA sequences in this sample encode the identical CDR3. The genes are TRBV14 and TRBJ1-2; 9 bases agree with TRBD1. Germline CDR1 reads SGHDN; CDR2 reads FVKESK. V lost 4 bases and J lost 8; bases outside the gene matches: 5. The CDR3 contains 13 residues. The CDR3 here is CASSPDRGKGYTF. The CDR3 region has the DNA TGTGCCAGCAGCCCTGACAGGGGGAAAGGCTACACCTTC.

This CDR3 is CAILGVYEQYF. The CDR3, as DNA: TGTGCCATTTTGGGAGTTTACGAGCAGTACTTC. The chain carries TRBV6-1 and TRBJ2-7, with a weak D call TRBD2 (5 bases). The CDR3 has 11 residues. The V end was cut by 10 bases, the J end by 4 bases, with 11 bases between. Germline lookup yields CDR1 MNHNS and CDR2 SASEGT.

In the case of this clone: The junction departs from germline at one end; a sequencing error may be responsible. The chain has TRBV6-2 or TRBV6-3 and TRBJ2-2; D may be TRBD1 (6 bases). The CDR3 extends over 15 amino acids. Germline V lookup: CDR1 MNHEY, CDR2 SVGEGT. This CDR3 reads CASKLFRGDTGELFF. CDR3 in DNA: TGCGCAAGCAAGTTGTTCAGGGGAGACACCGGGGAGCTGTTTTTT.

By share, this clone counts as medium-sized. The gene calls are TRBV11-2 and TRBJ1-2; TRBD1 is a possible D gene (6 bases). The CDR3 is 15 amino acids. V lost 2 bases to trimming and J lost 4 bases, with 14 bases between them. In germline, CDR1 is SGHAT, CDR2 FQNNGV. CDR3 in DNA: TGTGCCAGCAGCTTAAGCGGCGGGGGCGGCTATGGCTACACCTTC. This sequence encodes CASSLSGGGGYGYTF.

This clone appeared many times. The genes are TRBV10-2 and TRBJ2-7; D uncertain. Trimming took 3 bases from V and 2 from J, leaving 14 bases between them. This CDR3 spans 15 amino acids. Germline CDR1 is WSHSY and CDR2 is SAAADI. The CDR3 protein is CASSDRVWVTYEQYF. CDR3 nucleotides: TGCGCCAGCAGTGATAGGGTCTGGGTTACCTACGAGCAGTACTTC.

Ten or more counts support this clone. Written as DNA, the CDR3 is TGTGCCATCAGTGAGGCGGCGGGACAAAGCAATCAGCCCCAGCATTTT. It codes for CAISEAAGQSNQPQHF. The chain uses TRBV10-3 and TRBJ1-5; TRBD1 is a possible D gene (6 bases). CDR3 size: 16 residues. The germline V gene encodes CDR1 ENHRY and CDR2 SYGVKD. V was trimmed by 2 bases and J by 1 base, leaving 12 bases between them.

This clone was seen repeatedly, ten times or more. Here the CDR3 reads CASSLMFHSGNTIYF. CDR3 bases: TGTGCCAGCAGCCTCATGTTCCACTCTGGAAACACCATATATTTT. The V gene is TRBV5-5, the J gene TRBJ1-3; D gene ambiguous. V lost 4 bases to trimming and J lost 0 bases, with 11 bases between them. This CDR3 region has 15 residues. Germline V CDR1 and CDR2: SGHKS, YYEKEE (reference sequence).